This record covers a single TCR beta chain. Its antigen is not identified. The naive CD8 population came from CD45RO-negative cells selected for CCR7, without terminally differentiated effector memory CD45RA+ cells. The sample originates from a study of shared clonotypes between healthy human individuals. Study-wide results and caveats: Some naive CD4 clonotypes, roughly 5%, turned up in common across several donors. A reduction in generation probabilities was seen for non-shared clonotypes relative to those shared by all four donors. Compared with memory subsets, naive subsets generally had larger estimated richness.

Germline V gene lookup returns CDR1 MNHEY and CDR2 SMNVEV (reference sequence). Unmatched junction bases numbered 2, after V lost 1 base and J lost 4 bases. The CDR3 extends over 16 amino acids. Method: immunoSEQ multiplex PCR; TCRdb's copy keeps in-frame clones and lacks some. The data show some 1,900,000 clones, less than 95% seen once. The receptor's source is a man aged 18 to 30 in good health. Sequenced material: naive CD8+ T cells sorted from blood. The chain is built from TRBV27 and TRBJ2-2; 11 bases fit TRBD1. The CDR3 loop reads CASSLWGQGGTGELFF. The CDR3 DNA sequence: TGTGCCAGCAGTTTATGGGGACAGGGGGGCACCGGGGAGCTGTTTTTT.